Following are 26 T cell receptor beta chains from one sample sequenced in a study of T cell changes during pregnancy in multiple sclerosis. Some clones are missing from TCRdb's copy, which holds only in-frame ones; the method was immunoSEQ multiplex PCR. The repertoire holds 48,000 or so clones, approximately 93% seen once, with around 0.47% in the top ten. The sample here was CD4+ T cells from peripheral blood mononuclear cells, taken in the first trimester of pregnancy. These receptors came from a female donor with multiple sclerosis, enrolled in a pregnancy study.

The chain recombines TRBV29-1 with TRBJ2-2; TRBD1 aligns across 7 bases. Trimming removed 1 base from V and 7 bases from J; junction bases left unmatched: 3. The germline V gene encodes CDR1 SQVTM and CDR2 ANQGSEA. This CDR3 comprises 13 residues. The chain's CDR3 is CSVEVTGVGELFF. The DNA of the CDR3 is TGCAGCGTTGAAGTAACAGGGGTCGGGGAGCTGTTTTTT.

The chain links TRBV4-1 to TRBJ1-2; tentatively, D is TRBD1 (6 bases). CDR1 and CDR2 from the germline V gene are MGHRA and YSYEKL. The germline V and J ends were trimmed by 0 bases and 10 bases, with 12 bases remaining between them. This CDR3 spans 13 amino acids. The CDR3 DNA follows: TGCGCCAGCAGCCAAGATGGACAGCGCGACTACACCTTC. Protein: CASSQDGQRDYTF.

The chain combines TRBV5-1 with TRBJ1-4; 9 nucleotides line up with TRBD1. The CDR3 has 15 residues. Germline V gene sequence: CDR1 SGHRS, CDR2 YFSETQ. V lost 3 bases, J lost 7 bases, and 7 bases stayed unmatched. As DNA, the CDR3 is TGCGCCAGCAGCTCCTCCGGGACAGGGACTGAAAAACTGTTTTTT. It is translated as CASSSSGTGTEKLFF.

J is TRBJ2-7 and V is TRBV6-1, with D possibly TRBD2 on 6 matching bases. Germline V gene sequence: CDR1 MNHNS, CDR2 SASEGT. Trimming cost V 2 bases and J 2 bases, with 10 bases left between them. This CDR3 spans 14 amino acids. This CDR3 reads CASSELAGTYEQYF. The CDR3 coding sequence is TGTGCCAGCAGTGAACTTGCGGGGACCTACGAGCAGTACTTC.

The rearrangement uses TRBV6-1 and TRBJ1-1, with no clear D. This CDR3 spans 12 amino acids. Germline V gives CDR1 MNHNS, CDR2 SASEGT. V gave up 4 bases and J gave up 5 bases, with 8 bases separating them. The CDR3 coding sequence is TGTGCCAGCAGTGTGGGCGGGACTGAAGCTTTCTTT. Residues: CASSVGGTEAFF.

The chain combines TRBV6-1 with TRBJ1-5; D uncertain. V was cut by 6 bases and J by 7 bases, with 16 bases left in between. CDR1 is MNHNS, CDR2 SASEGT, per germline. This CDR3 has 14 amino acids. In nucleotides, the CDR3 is TGTGCCAGCAGCCCAGTGGGGAGCCGACAGCCCCAGCATTTT. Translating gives CASSPVGSRQPQHF.

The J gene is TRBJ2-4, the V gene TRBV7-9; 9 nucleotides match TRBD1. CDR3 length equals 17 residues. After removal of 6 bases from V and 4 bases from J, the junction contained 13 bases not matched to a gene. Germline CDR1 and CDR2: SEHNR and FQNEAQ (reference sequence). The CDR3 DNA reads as TGTGCCAGCAGTTACTCCGGGACAGGGCGGACAAAAAACATTCAGTACTTC. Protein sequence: CASSYSGTGRTKNIQYF.

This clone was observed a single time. The CDR3 sequence is CASRNRDSYTDTQYF. The CDR3 DNA reads TGTGCCAGCAGGAATCGGGACAGTTACACAGATACGCAGTATTTT. J is TRBJ2-3 and V is TRBV7-9; TRBD1 matches at 7 bases. J was trimmed by 2 bases and V by 6 bases; bases with no gene match: 8. The CDR3 has 15 residues. Germline lookup yields CDR1 SEHNR and CDR2 FQNEAQ (reference sequence).

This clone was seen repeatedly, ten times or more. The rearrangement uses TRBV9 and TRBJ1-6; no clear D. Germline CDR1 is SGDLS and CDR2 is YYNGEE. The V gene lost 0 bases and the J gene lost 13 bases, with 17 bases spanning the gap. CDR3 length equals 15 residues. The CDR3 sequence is CASSVGEQPELPLHF. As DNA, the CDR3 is TGTGCCAGCAGCGTAGGAGAACAGCCAGAATTGCCCCTCCACTTT.

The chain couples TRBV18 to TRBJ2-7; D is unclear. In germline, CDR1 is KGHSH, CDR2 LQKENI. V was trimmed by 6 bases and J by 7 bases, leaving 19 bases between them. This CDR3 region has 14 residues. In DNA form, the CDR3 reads TGTGCCAGCTCCCGCTCCGGTTCCAACGGTGAGCAGTACTTC. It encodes CASSRSGSNGEQYF. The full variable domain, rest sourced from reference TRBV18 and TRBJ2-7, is NAGVMQNPRHLVRRRGQEARLRCSPMKGHSHVYWYRQLPEEGLKFMVYLQKENIIDESGMPKERFSAEFPKEGPSILRIQQVVRGDSAAYFCASSRSGSNGEQYFGPGTRLTVT.

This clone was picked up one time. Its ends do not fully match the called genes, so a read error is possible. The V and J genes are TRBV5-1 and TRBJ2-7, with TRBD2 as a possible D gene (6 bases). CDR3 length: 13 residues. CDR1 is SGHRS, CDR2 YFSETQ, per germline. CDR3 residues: CASSPPEGSPSLF. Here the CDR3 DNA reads TGCGCCAGCAGCCCCCCGGAGGGCAGCCCGTCGCTCTTC.

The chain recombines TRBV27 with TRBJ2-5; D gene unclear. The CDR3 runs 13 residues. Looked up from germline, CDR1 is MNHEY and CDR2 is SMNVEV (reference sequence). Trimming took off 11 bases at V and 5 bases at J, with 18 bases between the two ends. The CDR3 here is CASRVNPGETQYF. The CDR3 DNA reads TGTGCCTCTCGGGTCAATCCCGGGGAGACCCAGTACTTC.

The CDR3 loop is CASRLTFAGQPQHF. CDR3 coding DNA: TGTGCCAGCAGACTAACCTTTGCGGGGCAGCCCCAGCATTTT. The V and J genes are TRBV2 and TRBJ1-5, with D uncertain. Germline V gene lookup returns CDR1 SNHLY and CDR2 FYNNEI. The CDR3 sequence is 14 residues long. With 6 bases removed from V and 7 bases from J, the gap between germline ends came to 16 bases.

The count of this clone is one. In nucleotides, the CDR3 is TGTGCCATCAGTGAGTCCGGGTATGGCTACACCTTC. Translated: CAISESGYGYTF. The genes are TRBV10-3 and TRBJ1-2; D gene unclear. The CDR3 extends over 12 amino acids. V gave up 0 bases and J gave up 5 bases, with 4 bases separating them. Germline assignment: CDR1 ENHRY and CDR2 SYGVKD.

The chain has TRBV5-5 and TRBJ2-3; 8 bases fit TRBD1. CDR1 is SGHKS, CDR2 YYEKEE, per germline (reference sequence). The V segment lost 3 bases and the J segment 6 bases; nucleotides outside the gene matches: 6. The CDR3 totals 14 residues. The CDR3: CASSSPTGADTQYF. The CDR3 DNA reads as TGTGCCAGCAGCTCTCCGACAGGGGCGGATACGCAGTATTTT.

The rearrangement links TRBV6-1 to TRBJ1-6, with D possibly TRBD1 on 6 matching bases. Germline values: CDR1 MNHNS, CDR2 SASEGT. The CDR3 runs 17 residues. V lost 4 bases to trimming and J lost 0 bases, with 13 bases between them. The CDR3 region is CASSGGRGSSYNSPLHF. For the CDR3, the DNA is TGTGCCAGCAGTGGGGGCAGGGGAAGCTCCTATAATTCACCCCTCCACTTT.

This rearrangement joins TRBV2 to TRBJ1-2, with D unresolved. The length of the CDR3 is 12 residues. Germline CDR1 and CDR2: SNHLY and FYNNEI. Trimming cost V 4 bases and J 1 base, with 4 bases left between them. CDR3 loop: CASSALNYGYTF. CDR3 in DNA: TGTGCCAGCAGTGCCCTTAACTATGGCTACACCTTC.

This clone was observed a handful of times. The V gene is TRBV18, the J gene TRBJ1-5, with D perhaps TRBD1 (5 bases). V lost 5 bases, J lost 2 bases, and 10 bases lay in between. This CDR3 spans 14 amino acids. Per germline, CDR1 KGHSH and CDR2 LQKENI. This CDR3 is CASSATAGNQPQHF. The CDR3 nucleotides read TGTGCCAGCTCAGCGACAGCAGGCAATCAGCCCCAGCATTTT.

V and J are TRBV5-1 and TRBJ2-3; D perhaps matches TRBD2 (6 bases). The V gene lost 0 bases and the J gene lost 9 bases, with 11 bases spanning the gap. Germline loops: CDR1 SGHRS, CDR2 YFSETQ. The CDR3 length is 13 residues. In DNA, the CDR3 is TGCGCCAGCAGCTTGGATGGGACTTTCACGCAGTATTTT. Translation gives CASSLDGTFTQYF.

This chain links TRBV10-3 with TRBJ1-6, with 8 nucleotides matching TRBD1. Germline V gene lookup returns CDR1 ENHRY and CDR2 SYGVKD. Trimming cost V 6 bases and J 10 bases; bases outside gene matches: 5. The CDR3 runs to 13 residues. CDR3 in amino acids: CAIRLTGESPLHF. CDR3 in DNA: TGTGCCATCAGACTGACAGGGGAGTCACCCCTCCACTTT.

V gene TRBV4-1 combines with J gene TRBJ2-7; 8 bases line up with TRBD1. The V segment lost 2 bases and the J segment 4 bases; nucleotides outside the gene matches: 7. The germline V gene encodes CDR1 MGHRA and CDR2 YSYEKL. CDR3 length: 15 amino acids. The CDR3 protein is CASSQPGQAIYEQYF. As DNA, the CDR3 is TGCGCCAGCAGCCAACCGGGACAGGCGATATACGAGCAGTACTTC.

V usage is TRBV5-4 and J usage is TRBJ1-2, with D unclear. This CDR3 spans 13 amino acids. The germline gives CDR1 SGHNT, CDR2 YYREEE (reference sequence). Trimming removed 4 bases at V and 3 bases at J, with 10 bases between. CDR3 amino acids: CASSLHGDYGYTF. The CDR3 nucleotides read TGTGCCAGCAGCCTACACGGGGACTATGGCTACACCTTC.

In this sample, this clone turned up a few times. CDR3 sequence: CASSIDRGEYTF. The CDR3 DNA is TGTGCCAGTAGTATAGACAGGGGCGAATACACCTTC. The chain carries TRBV19 and TRBJ1-2, with a weak D call TRBD1 (6 bases). V was pared by 0 bases and J by 11 bases, with 10 bases between. CDR3 length: 12 amino acids. Germline CDR1 is LNHDA and CDR2 is SQIVND (reference sequence).

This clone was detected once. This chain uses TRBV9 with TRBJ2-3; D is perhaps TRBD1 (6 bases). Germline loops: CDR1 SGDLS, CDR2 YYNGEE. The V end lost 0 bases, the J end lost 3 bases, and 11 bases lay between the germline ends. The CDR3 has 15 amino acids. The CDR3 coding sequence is TGTGCCAGCAGCGTAGCGAGACAGGTAACAGATACGCAGTATTTT. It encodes CASSVARQVTDTQYF.

The CDR3: CASSYRPQGSLIETQYF. The CDR3 nucleotides are TGTGCCAGCAGTTACCGGCCACAGGGTAGTTTGATAGAGACCCAGTACTTC. This chain joins TRBV27 and TRBJ2-5; possible D gene TRBD1, 6 bases. V shed 4 bases and J shed 4 bases, with 22 bases lying between them. Looked up from germline, CDR1 is MNHEY and CDR2 is SMNVEV (reference sequence). The CDR3 extends over 17 amino acids.

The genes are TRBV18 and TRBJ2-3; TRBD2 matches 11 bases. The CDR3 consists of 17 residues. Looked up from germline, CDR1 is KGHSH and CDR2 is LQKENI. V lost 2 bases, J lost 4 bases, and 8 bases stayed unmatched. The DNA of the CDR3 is TGTGCCAGCTCACCAGGGACTAGCGGAGCCGGGGCAGATACGCAGTATTTT. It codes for CASSPGTSGAGADTQYF.